What follows are 9 T cell receptor beta chains derived from one specimen sequenced in a study of blood T cell repertoires in COVID-19 (TCRdb year 2020). Libraries came from the immunoSEQ multiplex PCR assay. Here the immuneACCESS table is served through TCRdb, limited to in-frame sequences with V and J called. Missing clones are a known gap in these copies; in checked studies unresolved V genes cover under half, and the rest lacks a known reason. This sample comprises 90,000 to 130,000 clones, under 75% of them detected only once. Around 7.3% of the sample is taken by the ten largest. Sample: peripheral blood. The origin of the receptors is a woman aged 55 to 70 with acute or convalescent COVID-19.

This clone was seen a handful of times. This chain links TRBV10-3 with TRBJ1-2; 9 bases line up with TRBD1. The length of the CDR3 is 15 residues. Germline V gene data show CDR1 as ENHRY and CDR2 as SYGVKD. The ends lost 6 bases at V and 8 bases at J; junction bases unmatched: 13. CDR3 region: CAIRMGPTGGDGYTF. CDR3 DNA: TGTGCCATCAGGATGGGTCCAACAGGGGGCGACGGCTACACCTTC.

This sequence joins TRBV18 and TRBJ1-5; the D gene is possibly TRBD1 (6 bases). In germline, CDR1 is KGHSH, CDR2 LQKENI. The CDR3 consists of 14 residues. V was trimmed by 1 base and J by 7 bases, leaving 11 bases between them. The CDR3, as DNA: TGTGCCAGCTCACCACTACAACAGGGACAGCCCCAGCATTTT. It codes for CASSPLQQGQPQHF. Together with reference TRBV18 and TRBJ1-5, the CDR3 gives the full variable domain: NAGVMQNPRHLVRRRGQEARLRCSPMKGHSHVYWYRQLPEEGLKFMVYLQKENIIDESGMPKERFSAEFPKEGPSILRIQQVVRGDSAAYFCASSPLQQGQPQHFGDGTRLSIL.

The V gene is TRBV18, the J gene TRBJ2-1, with a tentative D call TRBD1 (6 bases). From germline, CDR1 is KGHSH and CDR2 LQKENI. V was trimmed by 0 bases and J by 9 bases, leaving 18 bases between them. The CDR3 is 16 amino acids. CDR3 nucleotide sequence: TGTGCCAGCTCACCACCTTCCAGGACCCTAGGGGGTGAGCAGTTCTTC. Protein: CASSPPSRTLGGEQFF.

The CDR3 DNA is TGCGCCAGCAGCTATACAGGGGGCACTGAAGCTTTCTTT. Residues: CASSYTGGTEAFF. This chain uses TRBV5-1 with TRBJ1-1; 8 bases match TRBD1. The germline V gene encodes CDR1 SGHRS and CDR2 YFSETQ. Germline trimming cut 3 bases from V and 4 bases from J; bases unmatched to any gene: 2. This CDR3 has 13 amino acids. Variable domain in full (rest from reference TRBV5-1 and TRBJ1-1): KAGVTQTPRYLIKTRGQQVTLSCSPISGHRSVSWYQQTPGQGLQFLFEYFSETQRNKGNFPGRFSGRQFSNSRSEMNVSTLELGDSALYLCASSYTGGTEAFFGQGTRLTVV.

V gene TRBV28 combines with J gene TRBJ1-2, with D tentatively TRBD1 (6 bases). CDR1 and CDR2 (germline): MDHEN, SYDVKM. CDR3 size: 14 residues. V was clipped by 7 bases and J by 8 bases, with 20 bases between them. The DNA of the CDR3 is TGTGCCAGCAATGGCTGGGACAAAGGACAGGGCTACACCTTC. Residues: CASNGWDKGQGYTF.

V and J are TRBV9 and TRBJ1-2; TRBD1 aligns across 10 bases. CDR3 size: 14 residues. Germline CDR1 and CDR2: SGDLS and YYNGEE. The V and J ends lost 0 bases and 10 bases, in that order; junction bases with no gene match: 6. In DNA, the CDR3 is TGTGCCAGCAGCGTAGGTGGACAGGGGGTATTCTACACCTTC. This codes for CASSVGGQGVFYTF.

The CDR3 nucleotides are TGTGCCAGCGGACCATTGGGGGCAGTCAATCAGCCCCAGCATTTT. Residues: CASGPLGAVNQPQHF. This chain uses TRBV6-5 with TRBJ1-5, with D possibly TRBD1 on 6 matching bases. Germline V CDR1 and CDR2: MNHEY, SVGAGI. The length of the CDR3 is 15 residues. Trimming removed 8 bases at V and 3 bases at J, with 17 bases between.

The CDR3 DNA reads as TGTGCCAGCAGCCTAATAGCGGGGGGGATCACAGATACGCAGTATTTT. Protein: CASSLIAGGITDTQYF. The chain uses TRBV7-2 and TRBJ2-3; 11 positions agree with TRBD2. The V and J ends lost 5 bases and 2 bases, in that order; junction bases with no gene match: 6. Germline CDR1 reads SGHTA; CDR2 reads FQGNSA. The CDR3 extends over 16 amino acids.

This rearrangement joins TRBV5-1 to TRBJ2-2; 7 bases match TRBD1. CDR1 and CDR2 from the germline V gene are SGHRS and YFSETQ. The V gene end was trimmed by 4 bases and the J gene end by 7 bases; junction bases not matched to a gene: 10. This CDR3 is 15 amino acids long. The chain's CDR3 is CASSPSGQVGGELFF. In DNA, the CDR3 is TGCGCCAGCAGCCCCAGTGGACAGGTCGGCGGGGAGCTGTTTTTT.